The 6 T cell receptor beta chains below were found in one sample sequenced in a study of T cells expressing NK-cell markers. TCRdb reprocessed the 5' RACE reads, keeping one entry per CDR3 protein, no DNA. This sample's table has roughly 390,000 distinct CDR3 sequences. The sequenced sample consisted of blood T cells: a sorted CD56 or NKG2C T cell subset, CD4+ or CD8+ T cells, or bulk PBMC T cells (not recorded which). The receptors derive from a man aged 18-75 years in good health.

The chain links TRBV12-3 or TRBV12-4 to TRBJ2-1; with no DNA, the TCRdb D assignment of TRBD2 cannot be verified. CDR3 size: 18 residues. CDR3: CASSLRVPAGGRDNEQFF.

This chain connects TRBV5-6 to TRBJ2-2; TCRdb's D gene call, TRBD1, goes unchecked for lack of DNA. Germline CDR1 and CDR2: SGHDT and YYEEEE. The CDR3 spans 13 residues. CDR3 residues: CASSHPGTGELFF.

The CDR3 loop is CASRWTAVDTQYF. The chain combines TRBV7-9 with TRBJ2-3. CDR3 length equals 13 residues. Germline lookup yields CDR1 SEHNR and CDR2 FQNEAQ (reference sequence).

The chain links TRBV3-1 to TRBJ2-4; TCRdb indicates TRBD2, and absent DNA this call remains unverified. CDR1 and CDR2 (germline): LGHDT, YNNKEL (reference sequence). This CDR3 is built from 17 residues. The CDR3 spells CASSGPGLAGGKNIQYF.

This chain joins TRBV7-9 and TRBJ1-1; TCRdb reports TRBD1, a call that lacks DNA to check it against. Germline CDR1 is SEHNR and CDR2 is FQNEAQ (reference sequence). The CDR3 has 13 amino acids. The CDR3 reads CASSLDILTGTFF.

The chain recombines TRBV20-1 with TRBJ1-5; checking the TCRdb D call of TRBD1 is not possible without DNA. Germline loops: CDR1 DFQATT, CDR2 SNEGSKA (reference sequence). This CDR3 region has 18 residues. CDR3: CSATRGGGGRFGNQPQHF.